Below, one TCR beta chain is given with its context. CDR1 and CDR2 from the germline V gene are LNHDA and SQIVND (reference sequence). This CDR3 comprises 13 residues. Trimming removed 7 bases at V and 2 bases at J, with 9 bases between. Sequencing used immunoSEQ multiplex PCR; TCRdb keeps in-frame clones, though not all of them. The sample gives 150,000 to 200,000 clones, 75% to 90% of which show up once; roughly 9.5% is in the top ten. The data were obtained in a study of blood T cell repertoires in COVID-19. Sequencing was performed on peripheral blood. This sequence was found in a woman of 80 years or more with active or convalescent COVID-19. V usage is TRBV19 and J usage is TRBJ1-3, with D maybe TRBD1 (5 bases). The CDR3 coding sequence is TGTGCCAGTATGGGGGGGACTGGAAACACCATATATTTT. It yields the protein CASMGGTGNTIYF.